This TCR beta chain originates from a study of shared clonotypes between healthy human individuals. The wider study: Researchers assigned three CD4 naive, three CD4 memory, two CD8 naive and one CD8 memory plate to each donor.

Adult donors, all healthy and HIV-negative, had no recent acute infections or vaccinations. TCRdb's table, derived via immunoSEQ multiplex PCR, lists solely in-frame clones and lacks some. The table lists millions of clones, roughly 95% of them singletons. The germline V gene has CDR1 LNHDA and CDR2 SQIVND (reference sequence). With 3 bases removed from V and 5 bases from J, the gap between germline ends came to 13 bases. CDR3 length equals 14 residues. Sample: naive CD4+ T cells sorted from blood. As for subset: CD45RA+ positively selected. This chain links TRBV19 with TRBJ1-1; maybe TRBD1 (5 bases). The receptor was derived from a man younger than 35 in good health. CDR3 residues: CASSIRDLQTEAFF. The CDR3 region has the DNA TGTGCCAGTAGTATTAGGGACCTTCAAACTGAAGCTTTCTTT.